What follows are 5 T cell receptor beta chains derived from one specimen sequenced in a study of identical twins (dated by TCRdb to 2016 to 2017). Libraries were made using 5' RACE. Data came from an Illumina HiSeq 2000. The public reads were reanalyzed by TCRdb: fastp trimming at Q25, MiXCR alignment, in-frame beta chains only. When rows share a CDR3 protein, they turn into one entry using the most common DNA and genes. The sample data list around 500,000 distinct CDR3 sequences, and over 12% of these were observed just once. The top ten clones comprise about 0.53% of the sample. Another study also made use of these data, one on yellow fever vaccine responses in identical twins.

The specimen was CD4+ T cells sorted from blood. These receptors originate from a woman aged 18-29 years in good health.

The rearrangement uses TRBV6-5 and TRBJ2-2; no firm D call. CDR1 is MNHEY, CDR2 SVGAGI, per germline. Between the trimmed V and J ends, which lost 6 bases and 4 bases, there was a span of 6 bases. The length of the CDR3 is 12 residues. The CDR3 DNA reads TGTGCCAGCAGACGACGCACCGGGGAGCTGTTTTTT. It encodes CASRRRTGELFF.

In regard to this clonotype: Sequence at one end of the junction differs from germline and may be a read error. The V call is TRBV12-3 or TRBV12-4, the J call TRBJ2-7; the match to TRBD1 covers 9 bases. The CDR3 has 12 residues. This CDR3 reads CASRGTGRNQDF. The CDR3 DNA is TGTGCCAGCAGGGGGACAGGGCGGAACCAGGACTTC.

This clonotype was detected a few times. This sequence joins TRBV29-1 and TRBJ2-7; 8 nucleotides line up with TRBD2. V gave up 6 bases and J gave up 2 bases; unmatched junction bases: 6. CDR1 SQVTM and CDR2 ANQGSEA come from the germline V gene. The CDR3 extends over 13 amino acids. In nucleotides, the CDR3 is TGCAGCGTCAGAGCGGGGGCCGCCTACGAGCAGTACTTC. Encoded protein: CSVRAGAAYEQYF.

The chain is built from TRBV5-5 and TRBJ1-6, with 8 bases identical to TRBD1. The CDR3 contains 14 residues. CDR1 and CDR2 (germline): SGHKS, YYEKEE (reference sequence). V gave up 4 bases and J gave up 10 bases; unmatched junction bases: 7. The CDR3 sequence: CASSHGQGSSPLHF. The CDR3 DNA reads TGTGCCAGCAGCCACGGACAGGGAAGCTCACCCCTCCACTTT.

The rearrangement links TRBV12-3 or TRBV12-4 to TRBJ2-1, with D possibly TRBD2 on 6 matching bases. V lost 2 bases, J lost 2 bases, and 22 bases lay in between. The length of the CDR3 is 19 residues. This CDR3 reads CASSLLAKVGTDAYNEQFF. Written as DNA, the CDR3 is TGTGCCAGCAGTTTACTAGCGAAAGTTGGGACGGACGCCTACAATGAGCAGTTCTTC.